This TCR beta chain was identified during a study of OX40 agonist ivuxolimab in advanced cancers. Study summary: Of the patients, three showed partial responses, one with hepatocellular carcinoma and two with cutaneous melanoma. Study results and limitations: Expanded clones tended on average to be more numerous among CD8+ T cells than CD4+.

Notes on this clone: The antigen is not known.

This CDR3 region has 16 residues. Assay used: immunoSEQ multiplex PCR; TCRdb lists only in-frame clones, some missing. The sample has some 58,000 clones; roughly nine tenths are singletons. The sequence was obtained from an adult with an advanced solid tumor such as melanoma, head and neck, liver or kidney cancer. V and J are TRBV21-1 and TRBJ2-7. TRBV21-1 is a pseudogene. The sequenced sample was CD4+ or CD8+ T cells sorted from blood, obtained in a trial of the OX40 agonist ivuxolimab. CDR3 sequence reads: CASSKERPKGPYEQYF. The CDR3, as DNA: TGTGCCAGCAGCAAAGAAAGGCCAAAGGGTCCCTACGAGCAGTACTTC.